This entry lists 5 T cell receptor beta chains sequenced from one sample in a study of blood T cell repertoires in COVID-19. Measured with immunoSEQ multiplex PCR; TCRdb has only the in-frame clones, and not every one. The top ten hold 1.5% to 2% of the sample, which has more than 200,000 clones, about 88% seen once. The material sequenced was PBMCs or T cells enriched from blood (not recorded which). These receptors originate from a woman between 50 and 59 years old who had recovered from COVID-19.

The chain recombines TRBV28 with TRBJ2-7; D possibly corresponds to TRBD2 (6 bases). This CDR3 is built from 13 residues. CDR1 is MDHEN, CDR2 SYDVKM, per germline. Trimming pared 6 bases from V and 3 bases from J, leaving 12 bases between. Here the CDR3 DNA reads TGTGCCAGCAGGTCGGGACTCTTCTACGAGCAGTACTTC. Amino acid sequence: CASRSGLFYEQYF.

This clone was recorded once. This sequence joins TRBV9 and TRBJ1-6, with TRBD1 matching 8 bases. Germline trimming cut 4 bases from V and 0 bases from J; bases unmatched to any gene: 6. CDR1 SGDLS and CDR2 YYNGEE come from the germline V gene. The CDR3 covers 17 residues. CDR3 amino acids: CASSSQGAFSYNSPLHF. CDR3 sequence (DNA): TGTGCCAGCAGCTCCCAGGGGGCATTCTCCTATAATTCACCCCTCCACTTT.

The V gene is TRBV18, the J gene TRBJ1-4; D is ambiguous. Per the germline V gene, CDR1 is KGHSH and CDR2 is LQKENI. V was trimmed by 0 bases and J by 8 bases, leaving 13 bases between them. The CDR3 totals 15 residues. The CDR3 coding sequence is TGTGCCAGCTCACCACCGTGGCAGGTTGGGGAAAAACTGTTTTTT. Its translation: CASSPPWQVGEKLFF. The full variable domain, in which reference TRBV18 and TRBJ1-4 provide the parts outside the CDR3, is NAGVMQNPRHLVRRRGQEARLRCSPMKGHSHVYWYRQLPEEGLKFMVYLQKENIIDESGMPKERFSAEFPKEGPSILRIQQVVRGDSAAYFCASSPPWQVGEKLFFGSGTQLSVL.

CDR3 region: CASSWRGPGNIQYF. The CDR3 coding sequence is TGTGCCAGCAGCTGGCGGGGGCCGGGAAACATTCAGTACTTC. The chain is built from TRBV5-6 and TRBJ2-4; perhaps TRBD2 as D (7 bases). The CDR3 is 14 amino acids. V was clipped by 3 bases and J by 6 bases, with 13 bases between them. Germline V gene lookup returns CDR1 SGHDT and CDR2 YYEEEE.

The chain is built from TRBV7-3 and TRBJ1-2; tentatively, D is TRBD1 (5 bases). The germline CDR1 and CDR2 sequences are SGHTA and FQGTGA. The CDR3 extends over 13 amino acids. Trimming removed 4 bases from V and 8 bases from J, with 14 bases in between. The CDR3 loop reads CASSSRGGEGYTF. For the CDR3, the DNA is TGTGCCAGCAGCTCCCGGGGAGGGGAAGGCTACACCTTC. The full variable domain, with the rest looked up from reference TRBV7-3 and TRBJ1-2, is GAGVSQTPSNKVTEKGKYVELRCDPISGHTALYWYRQSLGQGPEFLIYFQGTGAADDSGLPNDRFFAVRPEGSVSTLKIQRTERGDSAVYLCASSSRGGEGYTFGSGTRLTVV.